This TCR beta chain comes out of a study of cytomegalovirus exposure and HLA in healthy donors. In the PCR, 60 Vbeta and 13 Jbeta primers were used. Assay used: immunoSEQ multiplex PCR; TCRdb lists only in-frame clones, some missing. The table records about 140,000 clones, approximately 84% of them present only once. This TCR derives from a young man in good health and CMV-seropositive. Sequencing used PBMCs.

The CDR3 DNA is TGTGCCACCAGCAGAGAATGGGGAGGAGGTAACGAGCAGTACTTC. It specifies CATSREWGGGNEQYF. The V call is TRBV15, the J call TRBJ2-7; D is perhaps TRBD2 (6 bases). This CDR3 is 15 amino acids long. Trimming took off 0 bases at V and 5 bases at J, with 14 bases between the two ends. CDR1 is LNHNV and CDR2 is YYDKDF in the germline V gene (reference sequence).